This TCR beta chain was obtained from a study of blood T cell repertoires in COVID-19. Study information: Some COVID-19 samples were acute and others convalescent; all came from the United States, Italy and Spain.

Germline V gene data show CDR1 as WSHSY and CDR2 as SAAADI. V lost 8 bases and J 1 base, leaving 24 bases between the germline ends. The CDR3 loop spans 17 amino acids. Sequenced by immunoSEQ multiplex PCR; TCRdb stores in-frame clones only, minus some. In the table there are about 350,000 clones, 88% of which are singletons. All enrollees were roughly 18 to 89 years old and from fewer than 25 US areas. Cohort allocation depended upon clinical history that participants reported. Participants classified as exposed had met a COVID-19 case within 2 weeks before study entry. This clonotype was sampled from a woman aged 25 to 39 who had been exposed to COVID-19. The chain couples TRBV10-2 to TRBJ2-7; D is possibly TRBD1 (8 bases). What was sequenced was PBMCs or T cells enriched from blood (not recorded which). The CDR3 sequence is CASARLGLQGGSYEQYF. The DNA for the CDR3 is TGCGCCAGCGCCCGCCTGGGACTACAGGGGGGGTCCTACGAGCAGTACTTC.